This T cell receptor (beta chain) comes out of a study of response to subunit inactivated influenza vaccine. Study observations and caveats: Each seasonal influenza vaccination, the authors suggested, recruits few new T cells.

In its sample, this clonotype was seen a few times. What it binds is not known. TCRdb redid the calling of the RT-PCR reads with MiXCR, one entry per CDR3 protein. Altogether a few hundred thousand distinct CDR3 sequences are present, 13% to 15% being singletons, with the ten largest covering roughly 10%. Germline V gene lookup returns CDR1 LGHNA and CDR2 YSLEER. V was cut by 4 bases and J by 2 bases, with 18 bases left in between. The CDR3 has 16 amino acids. The sequenced sample was PBMCs from blood, obtained 11 to 12 days after vaccination. This TCR was sampled from a man aged 50-59 years who received an inactivated influenza vaccine. V and J are TRBV4-3 and TRBJ2-7, with a possible D match to TRBD2 (6 bases). The CDR3, as DNA: TGCGCCAGCAGCCTGGGCGTGGGAGGACGTCCCTACGAGCAGTACTTC. Its protein product is CASSLGVGGRPYEQYF.